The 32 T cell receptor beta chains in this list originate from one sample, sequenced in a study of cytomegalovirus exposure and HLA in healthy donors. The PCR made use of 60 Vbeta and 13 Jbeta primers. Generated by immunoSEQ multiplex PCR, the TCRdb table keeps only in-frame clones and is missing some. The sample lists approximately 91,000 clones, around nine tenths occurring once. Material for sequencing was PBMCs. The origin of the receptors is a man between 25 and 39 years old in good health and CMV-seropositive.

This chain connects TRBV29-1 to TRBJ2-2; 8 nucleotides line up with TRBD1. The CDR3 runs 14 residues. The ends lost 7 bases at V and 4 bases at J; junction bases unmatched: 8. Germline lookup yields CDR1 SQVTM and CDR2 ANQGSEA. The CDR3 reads CSARGQASTGELFF. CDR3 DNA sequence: TGCAGCGCGAGGGGACAGGCGAGCACCGGGGAGCTGTTTTTT.

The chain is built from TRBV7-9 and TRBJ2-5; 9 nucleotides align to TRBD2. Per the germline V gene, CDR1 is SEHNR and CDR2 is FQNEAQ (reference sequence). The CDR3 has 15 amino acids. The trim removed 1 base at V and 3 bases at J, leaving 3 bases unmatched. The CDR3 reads CASSLVASGKETQYF. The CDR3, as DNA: TGTGCCAGCAGCTTAGTAGCTAGCGGGAAAGAGACCCAGTACTTC.

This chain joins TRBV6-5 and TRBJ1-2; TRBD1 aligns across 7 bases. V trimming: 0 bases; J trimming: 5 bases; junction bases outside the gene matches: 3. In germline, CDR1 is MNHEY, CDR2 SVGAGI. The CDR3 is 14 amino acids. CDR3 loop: CASSYSGQVYGYTF. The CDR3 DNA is TGTGCCAGCAGTTACTCCGGACAGGTTTATGGCTACACCTTC.

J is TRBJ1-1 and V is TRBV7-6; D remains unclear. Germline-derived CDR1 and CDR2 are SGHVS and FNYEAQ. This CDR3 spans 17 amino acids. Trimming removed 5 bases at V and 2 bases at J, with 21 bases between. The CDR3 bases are TGTGCCAGCAGCAACCTAGGTAGAGGGCAGACCAACACTGAAGCTTTCTTT. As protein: CASSNLGRGQTNTEAFF.

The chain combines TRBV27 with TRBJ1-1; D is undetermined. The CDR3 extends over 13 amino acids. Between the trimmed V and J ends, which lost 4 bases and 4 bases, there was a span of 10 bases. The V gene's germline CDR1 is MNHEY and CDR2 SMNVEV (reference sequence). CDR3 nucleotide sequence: TGTGCCAGCAGTTCATGGGGAGGCACTGAAGCTTTCTTT. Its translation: CASSSWGGTEAFF.

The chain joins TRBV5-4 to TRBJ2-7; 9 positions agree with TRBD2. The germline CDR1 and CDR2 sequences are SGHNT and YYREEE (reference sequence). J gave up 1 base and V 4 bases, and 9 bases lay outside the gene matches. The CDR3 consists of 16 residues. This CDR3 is CASSRPIAGESYEQYF. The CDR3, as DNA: TGTGCCAGCAGCCGTCCCATAGCGGGGGAATCCTACGAGCAGTACTTC.

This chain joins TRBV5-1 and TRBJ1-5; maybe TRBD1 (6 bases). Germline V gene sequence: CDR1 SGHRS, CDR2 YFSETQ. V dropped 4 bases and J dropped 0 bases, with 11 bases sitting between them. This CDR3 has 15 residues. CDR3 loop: CASSDEDSSNQPQHF. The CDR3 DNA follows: TGCGCCAGCAGCGACGAGGACAGTAGCAATCAGCCCCAGCATTTT. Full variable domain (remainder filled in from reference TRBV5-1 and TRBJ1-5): KAGVTQTPRYLIKTRGQQVTLSCSPISGHRSVSWYQQTPGQGLQFLFEYFSETQRNKGNFPGRFSGRQFSNSRSEMNVSTLELGDSALYLCASSDEDSSNQPQHFGDGTRLSIL.

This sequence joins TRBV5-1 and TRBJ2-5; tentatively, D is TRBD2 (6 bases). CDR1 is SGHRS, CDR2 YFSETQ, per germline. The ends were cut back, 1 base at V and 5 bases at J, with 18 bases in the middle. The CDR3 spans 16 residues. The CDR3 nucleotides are TGCGCCAGCAGCTTGACAGTGGGGAGTGGAGGGGAGACCCAGTACTTC. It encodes CASSLTVGSGGETQYF.

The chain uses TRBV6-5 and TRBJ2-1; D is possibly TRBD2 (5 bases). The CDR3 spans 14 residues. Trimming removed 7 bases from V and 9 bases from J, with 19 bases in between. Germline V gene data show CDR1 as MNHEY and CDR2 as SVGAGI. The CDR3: CASTPHGSSGEQFF. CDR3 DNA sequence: TGTGCCAGCACCCCCCATGGGAGTTCCGGTGAGCAGTTCTTC.

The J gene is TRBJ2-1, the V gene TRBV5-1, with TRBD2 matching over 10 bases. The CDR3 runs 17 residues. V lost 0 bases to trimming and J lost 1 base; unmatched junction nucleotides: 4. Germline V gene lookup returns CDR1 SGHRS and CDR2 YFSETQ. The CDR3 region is CASSLVPSGRSYNEQFF. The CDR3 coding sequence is TGCGCCAGCAGCTTGGTGCCTAGCGGGAGATCCTACAATGAGCAGTTCTTC. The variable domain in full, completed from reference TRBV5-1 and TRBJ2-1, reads KAGVTQTPRYLIKTRGQQVTLSCSPISGHRSVSWYQQTPGQGLQFLFEYFSETQRNKGNFPGRFSGRQFSNSRSEMNVSTLELGDSALYLCASSLVPSGRSYNEQFFGPGTRLTVL.

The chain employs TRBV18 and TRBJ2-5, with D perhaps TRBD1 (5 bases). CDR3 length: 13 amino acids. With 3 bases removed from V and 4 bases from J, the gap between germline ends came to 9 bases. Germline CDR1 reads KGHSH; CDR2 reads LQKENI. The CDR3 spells CASSPQGLETQYF. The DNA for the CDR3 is TGTGCCAGCTCACCTCAGGGTTTAGAGACCCAGTACTTC.

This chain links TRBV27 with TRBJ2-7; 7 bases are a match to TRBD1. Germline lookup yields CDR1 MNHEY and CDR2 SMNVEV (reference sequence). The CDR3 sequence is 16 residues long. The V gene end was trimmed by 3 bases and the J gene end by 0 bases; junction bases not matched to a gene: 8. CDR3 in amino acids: CASSLIRAGGSYEQYF. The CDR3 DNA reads TGTGCCAGCAGTTTGATTCGGGCAGGGGGCTCCTACGAGCAGTACTTC.

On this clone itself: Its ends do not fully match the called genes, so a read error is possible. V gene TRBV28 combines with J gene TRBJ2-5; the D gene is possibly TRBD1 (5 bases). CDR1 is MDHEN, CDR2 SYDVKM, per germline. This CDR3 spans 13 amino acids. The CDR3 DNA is TGTGCCAGCAGCCAGACAGTAGCAGAGTCCCAGTACTTC. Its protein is CASSQTVAESQYF. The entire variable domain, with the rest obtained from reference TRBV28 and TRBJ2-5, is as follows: DVKVTQSSRYLVKRTGEKVFLECVQDMDHENMFWYRQDPGLGLRLIYFSYDVKMKEKGDIPEGYSVSREKKERFSLILESASTNQTSMYLCASSQTVAESQYFGPGTRLLVL.

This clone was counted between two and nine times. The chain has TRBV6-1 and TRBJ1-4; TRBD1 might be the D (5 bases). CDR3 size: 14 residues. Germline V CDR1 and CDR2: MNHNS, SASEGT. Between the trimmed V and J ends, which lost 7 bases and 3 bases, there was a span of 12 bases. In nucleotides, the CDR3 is TGTGCCAGCATTGGTGGGGCCGCTAATGAAAAACTGTTTTTT. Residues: CASIGGAANEKLFF.

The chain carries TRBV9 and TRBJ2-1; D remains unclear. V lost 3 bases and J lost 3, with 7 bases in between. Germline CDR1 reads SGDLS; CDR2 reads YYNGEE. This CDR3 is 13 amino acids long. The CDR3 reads CASSGDSYNEQFF. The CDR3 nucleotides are TGTGCCAGCAGCGGTGATAGCTACAATGAGCAGTTCTTC.

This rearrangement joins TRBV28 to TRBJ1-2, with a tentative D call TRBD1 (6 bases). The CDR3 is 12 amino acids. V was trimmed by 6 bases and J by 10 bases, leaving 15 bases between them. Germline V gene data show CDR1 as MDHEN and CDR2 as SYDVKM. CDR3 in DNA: TGTGCCAGCAGGGACCGGGACACCACCTACACCTTC. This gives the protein CASRDRDTTYTF.

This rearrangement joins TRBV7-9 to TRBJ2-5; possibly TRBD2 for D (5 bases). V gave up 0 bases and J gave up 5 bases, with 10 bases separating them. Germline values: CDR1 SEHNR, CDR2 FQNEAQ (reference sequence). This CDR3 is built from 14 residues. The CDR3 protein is CASSLAGGRETQYF. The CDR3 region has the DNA TGTGCCAGCAGCTTAGCCGGCGGGCGGGAGACCCAGTACTTC.

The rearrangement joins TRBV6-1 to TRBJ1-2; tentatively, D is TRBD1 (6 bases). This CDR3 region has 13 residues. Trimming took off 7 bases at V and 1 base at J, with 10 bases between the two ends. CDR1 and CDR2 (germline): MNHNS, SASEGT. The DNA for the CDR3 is TGTGCCAGCACCTGGACAGTTAACTATGGCTACACCTTC. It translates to CASTWTVNYGYTF.

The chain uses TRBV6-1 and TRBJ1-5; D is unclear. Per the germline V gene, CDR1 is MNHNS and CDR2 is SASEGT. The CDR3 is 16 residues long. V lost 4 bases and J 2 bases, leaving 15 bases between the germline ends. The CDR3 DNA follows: TGTGCCAGCAGTGCCGAGGGCGGGTATGGCAATCAGCCCCAGCATTTT. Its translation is CASSAEGGYGNQPQHF.

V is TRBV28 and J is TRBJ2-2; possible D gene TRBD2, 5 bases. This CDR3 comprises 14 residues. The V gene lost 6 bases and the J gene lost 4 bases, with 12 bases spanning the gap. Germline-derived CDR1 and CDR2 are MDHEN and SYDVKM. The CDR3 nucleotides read TGTGCCAGCAGGTCTGGCGGAGGCACCGGGGAGCTGTTTTTT. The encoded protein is CASRSGGGTGELFF.

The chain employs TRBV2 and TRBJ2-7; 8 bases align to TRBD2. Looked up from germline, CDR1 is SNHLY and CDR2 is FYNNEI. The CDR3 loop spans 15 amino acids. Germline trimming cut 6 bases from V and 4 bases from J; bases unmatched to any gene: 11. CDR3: CASSARGTSMYEQYF. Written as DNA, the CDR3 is TGTGCCAGCAGCGCTAGAGGGACTAGTATGTACGAGCAGTACTTC.

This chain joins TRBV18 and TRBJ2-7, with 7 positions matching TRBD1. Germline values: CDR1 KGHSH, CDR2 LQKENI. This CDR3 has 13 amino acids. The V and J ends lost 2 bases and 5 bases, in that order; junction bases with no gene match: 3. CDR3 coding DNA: TGTGCCAGCTCACCATTCACAGGGGACGAGCAGTACTTC. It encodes CASSPFTGDEQYF. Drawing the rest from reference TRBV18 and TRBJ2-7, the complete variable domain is NAGVMQNPRHLVRRRGQEARLRCSPMKGHSHVYWYRQLPEEGLKFMVYLQKENIIDESGMPKERFSAEFPKEGPSILRIQQVVRGDSAAYFCASSPFTGDEQYFGPGTRLTVT.

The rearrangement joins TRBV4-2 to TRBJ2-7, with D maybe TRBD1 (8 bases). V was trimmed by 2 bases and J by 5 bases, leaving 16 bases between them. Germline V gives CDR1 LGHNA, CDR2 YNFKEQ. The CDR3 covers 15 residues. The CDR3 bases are TGTGCCAGCAGCCAACCGGACAGGGAGGGAAACGAGCAGTACTTC. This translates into CASSQPDREGNEQYF.

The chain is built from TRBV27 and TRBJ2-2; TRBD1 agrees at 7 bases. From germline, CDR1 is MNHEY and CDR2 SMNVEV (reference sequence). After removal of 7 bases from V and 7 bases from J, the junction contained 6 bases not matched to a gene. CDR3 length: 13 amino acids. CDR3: CASKGATNGELFF. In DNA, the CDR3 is TGTGCCAGCAAGGGGGCCACCAACGGGGAGCTGTTTTTT.

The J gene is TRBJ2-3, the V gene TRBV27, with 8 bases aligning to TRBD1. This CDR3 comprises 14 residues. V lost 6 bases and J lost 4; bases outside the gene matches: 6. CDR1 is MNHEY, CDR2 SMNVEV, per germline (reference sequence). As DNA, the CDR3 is TGTGCCAGCAGATACAGGGGGTTAGCAGATACGCAGTATTTT. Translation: CASRYRGLADTQYF.

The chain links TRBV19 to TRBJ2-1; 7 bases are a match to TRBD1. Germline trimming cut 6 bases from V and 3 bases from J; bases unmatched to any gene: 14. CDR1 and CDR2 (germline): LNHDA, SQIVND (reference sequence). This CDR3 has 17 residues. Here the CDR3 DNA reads TGTGCCAGTAGGGAAGGGACCGGGACAGCCTACTACAATGAGCAGTTCTTC. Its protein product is CASREGTGTAYYNEQFF.

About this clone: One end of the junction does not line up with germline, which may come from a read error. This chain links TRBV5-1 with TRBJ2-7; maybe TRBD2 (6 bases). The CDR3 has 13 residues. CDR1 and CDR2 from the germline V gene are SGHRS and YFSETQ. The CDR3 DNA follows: TGCGCCAGCAGCTTATCGGAGGGACGGGAGCAGTGCTTC. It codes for CASSLSEGREQCF.

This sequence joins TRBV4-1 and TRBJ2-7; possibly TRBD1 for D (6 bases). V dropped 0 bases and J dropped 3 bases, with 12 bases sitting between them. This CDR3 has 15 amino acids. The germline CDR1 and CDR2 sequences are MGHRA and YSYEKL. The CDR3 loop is CASSQDQLGGYEQYF. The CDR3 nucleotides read TGCGCCAGCAGCCAAGACCAGTTAGGGGGCTACGAGCAGTACTTC.

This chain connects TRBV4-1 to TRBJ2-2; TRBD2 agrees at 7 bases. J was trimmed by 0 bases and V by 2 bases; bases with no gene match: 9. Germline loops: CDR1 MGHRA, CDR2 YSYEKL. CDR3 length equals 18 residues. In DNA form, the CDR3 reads TGCGCCAGCAGCCAACCCATTCAAGCGGGAACGAACACCGGGGAGCTGTTTTTT. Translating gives CASSQPIQAGTNTGELFF.

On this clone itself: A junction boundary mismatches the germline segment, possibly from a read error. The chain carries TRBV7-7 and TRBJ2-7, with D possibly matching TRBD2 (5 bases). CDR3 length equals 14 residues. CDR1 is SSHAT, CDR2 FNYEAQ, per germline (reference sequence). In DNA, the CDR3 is TGTGCTAGCAGCTTAGCCTACGGACTCTACGAGCAGTACTTC. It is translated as CASSLAYGLYEQYF.

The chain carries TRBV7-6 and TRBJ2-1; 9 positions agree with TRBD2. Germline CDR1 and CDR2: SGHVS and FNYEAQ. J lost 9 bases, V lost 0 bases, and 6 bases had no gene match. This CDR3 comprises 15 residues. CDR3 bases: TGTGCCAGCAGCTTAGCTAGCGGGAGTTTCGGTGAGCAGTTCTTC. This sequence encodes CASSLASGSFGEQFF.

The CDR3 loop reads CASSLLSGGNGELFF. In DNA form, the CDR3 reads TGTGCCAGCAGTTTATTATCAGGGGGTAACGGGGAGCTGTTTTTT. The rearrangement uses TRBV27 and TRBJ2-2; 7 bases agree with TRBD1. The CDR3 extends over 15 amino acids. Losses at the gene ends were 1 base for V and 7 bases for J; bases not matched to a gene: 6. Germline V gene data show CDR1 as MNHEY and CDR2 as SMNVEV (reference sequence).